This entry lists 27 T cell receptor beta chains sequenced from one sample in a study of molecular identifiers for immune sequencing clone quantification. One entry per CDR3 protein results from TCRdb running MiXCR on the PCR reads. The data show about half a million distinct CDR3 sequences, with about 26% seen just once and just over 0.75% held by the top ten. Sequencing input: naive CD8+ T cells from blood, with Jurkat cell RNA spiked in. Stated subset: FACS-sorted CD8+CD4-CCR7+CD45RA+ naive T cells. The receptors were sampled from a human donor in good health. Some libraries in this study had Jurkat cell RNA spiked in.

The CDR3 reads CASSESPGTGAYQETQYF. The DNA of the CDR3 is TGTGCCAGCAGTGAATCTCCCGGGACAGGGGCGTACCAAGAGACCCAGTACTTC. V is TRBV2 and J is TRBJ2-5, with TRBD1 matching over 10 bases. This CDR3 comprises 18 residues. Trimming took 2 bases from V and 0 from J; bases not matched to a gene: 9. In germline, CDR1 is SNHLY, CDR2 FYNNEI.

In this sample, this clonotype turned up a few times. The J gene is TRBJ2-3, the V gene TRBV20-1; possible D gene TRBD2, 5 bases. The V end was cut by 4 bases, the J end by 6 bases, with 17 bases between. Germline V gene sequence: CDR1 DFQATT, CDR2 SNEGSKA (reference sequence). The CDR3 is 14 amino acids. This CDR3 reads CSAIVGDPPDTQYF. For the CDR3, the DNA is TGCAGTGCTATAGTGGGAGATCCTCCTGATACGCAGTATTTT.

The chain is built from TRBV4-1 and TRBJ1-2; D unresolved. Looked up from germline, CDR1 is MGHRA and CDR2 is YSYEKL. CDR3 size: 15 residues. V dropped 0 bases and J dropped 10 bases, with 18 bases sitting between them. In nucleotides, the CDR3 is TGCGCCAGCAGCCAAGATTTGTACGGACGGACTACCTACACCTTC. Translation gives CASSQDLYGRTTYTF.

There are a few counts of this clonotype. This sequence joins TRBV4-1 and TRBJ1-1, with D possibly matching TRBD1 (5 bases). The length of the CDR3 is 15 residues. Germline CDR1 is MGHRA and CDR2 is YSYEKL. Trimming left V 1 base short and J 0 bases short, with 9 bases between. The CDR3: CASSQVTDMNTEAFF. CDR3 sequence (DNA): TGCGCCAGCAGCCAAGTGACAGATATGAACACTGAAGCTTTCTTT.

Details on this clonotype: A clone one base away is much larger, so this may be a read error. V gene TRBV24-1 combines with J gene TRBJ2-3; tentatively, D is TRBD2 (6 bases). The CDR3 has 15 amino acids. The germline gives CDR1 KGHDR, CDR2 SFDVKD. The CDR3 sequence is CATRQSGPSTATQYF. CDR3 DNA sequence: TGTGCCACCAGACAGAGCGGGCCTAGCACAGCTACGCAGTATTTT.

This clonotype came up a few times. The rearrangement uses TRBV11-2 and TRBJ2-1, with 7 nucleotides matching TRBD1. The CDR3 has 14 amino acids. V gave up 5 bases and J gave up 6 bases; unmatched junction bases: 7. Per the germline V gene, CDR1 is SGHAT and CDR2 is FQNNGV. This CDR3 reads CASSPNRGSNEQFF. In nucleotides, the CDR3 is TGTGCCAGCAGCCCTAACAGGGGTTCCAATGAGCAGTTCTTC.

The sample holds many counts of this clonotype. This chain joins TRBV12-3 or TRBV12-4 and TRBJ2-1, with D possibly being TRBD2 (7 bases). The CDR3 covers 14 residues. Trimming left V 3 bases short and J 2 bases short, with 8 bases between. CDR3 in amino acids: CASSFGGPYNEQFF. The CDR3 DNA follows: TGTGCCAGCAGTTTCGGGGGGCCCTACAATGAGCAGTTCTTC.

The chain combines TRBV7-9 with TRBJ2-3; D call uncertain. With 5 bases removed from V and 3 bases from J, the gap between germline ends came to 24 bases. The length of the CDR3 is 18 residues. Looked up from germline, CDR1 is SEHNR and CDR2 is FQNEAQ (reference sequence). CDR3 amino acids: CASSHNRADLKGTDTQYF. DNA for the CDR3: TGTGCCAGCAGCCACAATCGAGCCGACCTCAAAGGGACAGATACGCAGTATTTT.

This clonotype was counted only a few times. This sequence joins TRBV5-3 and TRBJ2-2, with TRBD2 identical over 7 bases. TRBV5-3 is identified as an open reading frame with a role that is uncertain. The J segment lost 6 bases and the V segment lost 8 bases, leaving 13 bases of the junction unmatched. There are 15 residues in the CDR3. The CDR3 loop is CASSQREVWAGELFF. The CDR3 region has the DNA TGTGCCAGCAGCCAGCGGGAAGTTTGGGCCGGGGAGCTGTTTTTT.

This clonotype was counted only a few times. V and J are TRBV13 and TRBJ2-7; 7 positions match TRBD2. The CDR3 consists of 12 residues. Trimming took 5 bases from V and 5 from J; bases not matched to a gene: 3. The germline V gene has CDR1 PRHDT and CDR2 FYEKMQ (reference sequence). The CDR3 loop reads CASSPSGNEQYF. The CDR3, as DNA: TGTGCCAGCAGCCCCAGCGGGAACGAGCAGTACTTC.

For this clonotype: The CDR3 ends on some other residue instead of the conserved phenylalanine or tryptophan, so this is likely a read error. This chain links TRBV15 with TRBJ2-3, with 9 nucleotides matching TRBD1. Germline V gene data show CDR1 as LNHNV and CDR2 as YYDKDF (reference sequence). V gave up 4 bases and J gave up 6 bases; unmatched junction bases: 17. The CDR3 totals 18 residues. For the CDR3, the DNA is TGTGCCACCAGCACAGGACAGGGGAAACCTTTAGTAGACGATACGCAGTATTTA. Translating gives CATSTGQGKPLVDDTQYL.

This clonotype has just a few counts. The chain employs TRBV6-1 and TRBJ2-5; the match to TRBD2 covers 7 bases. Germline trimming cut 3 bases from V and 4 bases from J; bases unmatched to any gene: 8. This CDR3 comprises 15 residues. Germline V gives CDR1 MNHNS, CDR2 SASEGT. The CDR3 sequence: CASSDSGLWGETQYF. CDR3 nucleotide sequence: TGTGCCAGCAGTGATAGCGGGTTATGGGGAGAGACCCAGTACTTC.

This clonotype was counted a few times. The chain recombines TRBV7-9 with TRBJ2-3; D might be TRBD2 (6 bases). The CDR3 contains 16 residues. Trimming left V 4 bases short and J 3 bases short, with 17 bases between. Looked up from germline, CDR1 is SEHNR and CDR2 is FQNEAQ (reference sequence). CDR3 sequence: CASSWAGRPLTDTQYF. CDR3 coding DNA: TGTGCCAGCAGCTGGGCGGGACGGCCGCTGACAGATACGCAGTATTTT.

Points on this clonotype: A much larger clone is a single base away; this may be a read error. The chain links TRBV20-1 to TRBJ1-3; D unresolved. Germline V gives CDR1 DFQATT, CDR2 SNEGSKA (reference sequence). This CDR3 has 12 amino acids. CDR3 in amino acids: CSASDSGDTIYF. CDR3 coding DNA: TGCAGTGCTAGTGATTCTGGAGACACCATATATTTT.

The CDR3 protein is CASSCPLETSYEQYF. The CDR3 coding sequence is TGTGCCAGCAGCTGCCCCCTCGAAACCTCCTACGAGCAGTACTTC. The gene calls are TRBV13 and TRBJ2-7; the D is unclear. There are 15 residues in the CDR3. The germline CDR1 and CDR2 sequences are PRHDT and FYEKMQ (reference sequence). V was shortened by 4 bases and J by 0 bases, with 13 bases between the two germline ends.

In this sample, this clonotype turned up a few times. The rearrangement joins TRBV20-1 to TRBJ1-1; tentatively, D is TRBD1 (6 bases). Germline assignment: CDR1 DFQATT and CDR2 SNEGSKA (reference sequence). Deletions cut 6 bases from V and 1 base from J, with 9 bases between. This CDR3 has 12 amino acids. CDR3 region: CSATTGNTEAFF. CDR3 coding DNA: TGCAGTGCCACGACAGGGAACACTGAAGCTTTCTTT.

This clonotype was observed once. This could be a read error, since a much larger clone is one nucleotide away. V is TRBV2 and J is TRBJ2-2; maybe TRBD2 (5 bases). Germline V gene lookup returns CDR1 SNHLY and CDR2 FYNNEI. The CDR3 runs 14 residues. The CDR3 is CAGRDGANTGELFF. The CDR3 DNA reads TGTGCCGGCAGAGACGGGGCGAACACCGGGGAGCTGTTTTTT.

This rearrangement joins TRBV27 to TRBJ1-2; D might be TRBD1 (6 bases). V dropped 6 bases and J dropped 5 bases, with 19 bases sitting between them. The CDR3 loop spans 15 amino acids. Germline V gene sequence: CDR1 MNHEY, CDR2 SMNVEV (reference sequence). The CDR3 nucleotides read TGTGCCAGCAGGGGGGCCGACAGGCTTAAATATGGCTACACCTTC. Its translation: CASRGADRLKYGYTF.

This clonotype came up a few times. The chain links TRBV7-3 to TRBJ2-1, with D perhaps given as TRBD1 or TRBD2 (7 bases each). The CDR3 is 15 amino acids. The germline gives CDR1 SGHTA, CDR2 FQGTGA. The V end was cut by 2 bases, the J end by 7 bases, with 15 bases between. The CDR3 DNA sequence: TGTGCCAGCAGCTTAGAGTCAGGGGGGGGTAATGAGCAGTTCTTC. Translation: CASSLESGGGNEQFF.

This clonotype was detected only a few times. The chain employs TRBV29-1 and TRBJ2-1, with 9 nucleotides matching TRBD2. CDR1 is SQVTM and CDR2 is ANQGSEA in the germline V gene. V gave up 5 bases and J gave up 0 bases; unmatched junction bases: 2. The CDR3 has 14 amino acids. The CDR3 reads CSVNSGSSYNEQFF. The CDR3 DNA reads as TGCAGCGTTAATAGCGGGAGCTCCTACAATGAGCAGTTCTTC.

The genes are TRBV20-1 and TRBJ2-7, with TRBD2 matching 7 bases. This CDR3 is 15 amino acids long. After removal of 5 bases from V and 3 bases from J, the junction contained 13 bases not matched to a gene. Germline CDR1 reads DFQATT; CDR2 reads SNEGSKA (reference sequence). CDR3 sequence: CSARTVTSSHYEQYF. DNA for the CDR3: TGCAGTGCTCGTACCGTGACTAGCAGTCACTACGAGCAGTACTTC.

This clonotype was seen repeatedly, ten times or more. This chain uses TRBV14 with TRBJ2-3; 11 positions agree with TRBD2. The CDR3 runs 19 residues. J was trimmed by 2 bases and V by 0 bases; bases with no gene match: 10. Germline CDR1 is SGHDN and CDR2 is FVKESK. The CDR3 sequence: CASSQERLAGGINTDTQYF. The CDR3, as DNA: TGTGCCAGCAGCCAAGAGCGGCTAGCGGGAGGAATTAACACAGATACGCAGTATTTT.

This clonotype has just a few counts. This chain links TRBV28 with TRBJ2-7; tentatively, D is TRBD1 (6 bases). V gave up 5 bases and J gave up 2 bases, with 16 bases separating them. The germline V gene has CDR1 MDHEN and CDR2 SYDVKM. The CDR3 spans 15 residues. The CDR3 sequence is CASSDEGDTTYEQYF. CDR3 bases: TGTGCCAGCAGTGACGAAGGGGACACTACCTACGAGCAGTACTTC. Using reference TRBV28 and TRBJ2-7 for the parts outside the CDR3, the full variable domain is DVKVTQSSRYLVKRTGEKVFLECVQDMDHENMFWYRQDPGLGLRLIYFSYDVKMKEKGDIPEGYSVSREKKERFSLILESASTNQTSMYLCASSDEGDTTYEQYFGPGTRLTVT.

On this clonotype: Just one base apart from a much larger clone, this may be a read error. The rearrangement links TRBV7-2 to TRBJ2-7, with 7 nucleotides matching TRBD1. The CDR3 extends over 15 amino acids. Germline CDR1 is SGHTA and CDR2 is FQGNSA. CDR3 sequence reads: CASGLPEGTAAEQYF. In DNA, the CDR3 is TGTGCCAGCGGCTTACCGGAAGGGACAGCAGCCGAGCAGTACTTC.

V gene TRBV9 combines with J gene TRBJ2-3; 9 bases align to TRBD2. Germline V gene data show CDR1 as SGDLS and CDR2 as YYNGEE. The V segment lost 7 bases and the J segment 2 bases; nucleotides outside the gene matches: 5. There are 14 residues in the CDR3. CDR3 protein: CASGAGGPTDTQYF. The CDR3, as DNA: TGTGCCAGCGGAGCGGGAGGACCCACAGATACGCAGTATTTT.

The J gene is TRBJ2-3, the V gene TRBV4-3; D may correspond to TRBD1 or TRBD2 (5 bases each). This CDR3 region has 13 residues. Germline CDR1 is LGHNA and CDR2 is YSLEER. With 4 bases removed from V and 6 bases from J, the gap between germline ends came to 11 bases. The CDR3 loop reads CASSPGGRDTQYF. The CDR3 nucleotides are TGCGCCAGCAGCCCTGGGGGTCGGGATACGCAGTATTTT.

In its sample, this clonotype was seen many times. The rearrangement uses TRBV29-1 and TRBJ2-5, with 7 bases fitting TRBD1. The CDR3 runs 13 residues. CDR1 and CDR2 from the germline V gene are SQVTM and ANQGSEA. V shed 1 base and J 5 bases; nucleotides not matched to a gene: 4. The CDR3 reads CSVEGQGVETQYF. CDR3 nucleotides: TGCAGCGTTGAAGGCCAGGGGGTGGAGACCCAGTACTTC.